A single sample is the source of the 20 T cell receptor beta chains below, sequenced in a study of vaccination and CD4 T cells after COVID-19. Each CDR3 protein gets one entry after TCRdb re-called the PCR reads with MiXCR. This table holds about 40,000 distinct CDR3 sequences, 35% to 40% found once. Time point indicated: late sampling 161 to 241 days after vaccination in a few convalescent patients. Material: CD4+ T cells from blood, obtained about 7 months after SARS-CoV-2 vaccination. These receptors came from a human donor who had recovered from COVID-19.

The chain carries TRBV20-1 and TRBJ2-3; D tentatively fits TRBD1 or TRBD2 (5 bases each). V lost 0 bases and J lost 2, with 12 bases in between. Germline V CDR1 and CDR2: DFQATT, SNEGSKA (reference sequence). The CDR3 extends over 15 amino acids. The CDR3 nucleotides are TGCAGTGCTAGAGACCGGGACCGTTACACAGATACGCAGTATTTT. Translated: CSARDRDRYTDTQYF.

This clonotype was seen a handful of times. This chain joins TRBV6-1 and TRBJ1-5; D is unresolved. Germline CDR1 reads MNHNS; CDR2 reads SASEGT. The CDR3 is 13 residues long. V was cut by 8 bases and J by 1 base, with 9 bases left in between. The CDR3 DNA reads TGTGCCAGCGGCCGGGGAAGCAATCAGCCCCAGCATTTT. Translated, it gives CASGRGSNQPQHF.

The gene calls are TRBV20-1 and TRBJ2-5, with 10 bases fitting TRBD2. The CDR3 length is 15 residues. The germline gives CDR1 DFQATT, CDR2 SNEGSKA (reference sequence). The trim removed 3 bases at V and 4 bases at J, leaving 8 bases unmatched. CDR3: CSARPLAGDLETQYF. The CDR3 coding sequence is TGCAGTGCTAGGCCGCTAGCGGGAGATTTAGAGACCCAGTACTTC.

J is TRBJ1-1 and V is TRBV2; TRBD1 matches 7 bases. V lost 6 bases to trimming and J lost 6 bases; unmatched junction nucleotides: 10. Germline CDR1 reads SNHLY; CDR2 reads FYNNEI. The CDR3 consists of 14 residues. Here the CDR3 reads CASRTAQGSPEAFF. CDR3 DNA: TGTGCCAGCAGAACGGCACAGGGGTCCCCTGAAGCTTTCTTT. Complete variable domain (other parts from reference TRBV2 and TRBJ1-1): EPEVTQTPSHQVTQMGQEVILRCVPISNHLYFYWYRQILGQKVEFLVSFYNNEISEKSEIFDDQFSVERPDGSNFTLKIRSTKLEDSAMYFCASRTAQGSPEAFFGQGTRLTVV.

J is TRBJ1-2 and V is TRBV5-3, with a tentative D call TRBD1 (6 bases). TRBV5-3 is an ORF, with its function uncertain. The V and J ends lost 3 bases and 4 bases respectively, with 13 bases between them. The CDR3 has 14 residues. The chain's CDR3 is CARSSGRTVYGYTF. CDR3 nucleotides: TGTGCCAGAAGCTCTGGCCGGACAGTCTATGGCTACACCTTC.

This clonotype came up a few times. J is TRBJ1-1 and V is TRBV6-5; unclear D gene. Trimming stripped 0 bases from V and 0 bases from J, with 2 bases between. This CDR3 has 13 amino acids. Germline CDR1 MNHEY, CDR2 SVGAGI. The CDR3: CASSYSVNTEAFF. The DNA of the CDR3 is TGTGCCAGCAGTTACTCGGTGAACACTGAAGCTTTCTTT.

In this sample, this clonotype turned up a few times. The chain joins TRBV11-1 to TRBJ1-5; maybe TRBD1 (6 bases). Germline assignment: CDR1 SGHAT and CDR2 FQDESV (reference sequence). Trimming removed 4 bases at V and 4 bases at J, with 17 bases between. CDR3 size: 16 residues. In nucleotides, the CDR3 is TGTGCCAGCAGCTCAACAGGGAACTCAACAAATCAGCCCCAGCATTTT. Amino acids: CASSSTGNSTNQPQHF.

This chain joins TRBV20-1 and TRBJ2-5; unclear D gene. The CDR3 has 11 amino acids. Germline V CDR1 and CDR2: DFQATT, SNEGSKA (reference sequence). V shed 1 base and J shed 5 bases, with 5 bases lying between them. The CDR3 DNA reads TGCAGTGCTAGAGTCCGGGAGACCCAGTACTTC. Translating it yields CSARVRETQYF.

The CDR3 sequence: CSARLDSQETQYF. The CDR3, as DNA: TGCAGTGCTAGACTGGACAGCCAAGAGACCCAGTACTTC. The gene calls are TRBV20-1 and TRBJ2-5; weak D call: TRBD1 (6 bases). Trimming pared 2 bases from V and 1 base from J, leaving 8 bases between. This CDR3 is built from 13 residues. The V gene's germline CDR1 is DFQATT and CDR2 SNEGSKA (reference sequence).

The gene calls are TRBV20-1 and TRBJ2-1, with 7 bases lining up with TRBD2. The CDR3 runs to 16 residues. Germline-derived CDR1 and CDR2 are DFQATT and SNEGSKA (reference sequence). The trim removed 0 bases at V and 6 bases at J, leaving 11 bases unmatched. The CDR3 loop reads CSARDSARGSGNEQFF. The DNA for the CDR3 is TGCAGTGCTAGAGATTCGGCACGCGGGAGCGGCAATGAGCAGTTCTTC.

The J gene is TRBJ2-1, the V gene TRBV6-2 or TRBV6-3; 11 nucleotides match TRBD2. From germline, CDR1 is MNHEY and CDR2 SVGEGT. Germline trimming cut 6 bases from V and 0 bases from J; bases unmatched to any gene: 7. The length of the CDR3 is 17 residues. The CDR3 DNA reads TGTGCCAGCAGCGGACTAGCGGGTACCAGCTCCTACAATGAGCAGTTCTTC. This codes for CASSGLAGTSSYNEQFF.

This clonotype was seen just once. V and J are TRBV10-3 and TRBJ2-7, with TRBD1 matching over 8 bases. Trimming cost V 5 bases and J 4 bases; bases outside gene matches: 7. This CDR3 spans 14 amino acids. The germline CDR1 and CDR2 sequences are ENHRY and SYGVKD. The CDR3 loop reads CAISPRGQDYEQYF. The DNA of the CDR3 is TGTGCCATCAGTCCGAGGGGACAGGATTACGAGCAGTACTTC.

In its sample, this clonotype was seen many times. The chain carries TRBV15 and TRBJ1-2; a possible D gene is TRBD1 (5 bases). V shed 3 bases and J shed 4 bases, with 15 bases lying between them. The CDR3 loop spans 15 amino acids. Germline V gives CDR1 LNHNV, CDR2 YYDKDF (reference sequence). In DNA form, the CDR3 reads TGTGCCACCAGCAGGGGGACGGACGCCTCCTATGGCTACACCTTC. Amino acid sequence: CATSRGTDASYGYTF.

DNA of the CDR3: TGTGCCACCAGTGATACTTACAGTGGAGAGGATGTAGATACGCAGTATTTT. It yields the protein CATSDTYSGEDVDTQYF. The chain employs TRBV24-1 and TRBJ2-3; no firm D call. CDR1 and CDR2 (germline): KGHDR, SFDVKD. The CDR3 length is 17 residues. The ends were cut back, 3 bases at V and 5 bases at J, with 20 bases in the middle.

This clonotype turned up a few times. V usage is TRBV12-3 or TRBV12-4 and J usage is TRBJ1-1, with D tentatively TRBD1 (6 bases). The V and J ends lost 4 bases and 4 bases respectively, with 13 bases between them. The CDR3 is made up of 14 amino acids. CDR3 sequence reads: CASSSRGGGTEAFF. CDR3 nucleotide sequence: TGTGCCAGCAGTTCCAGGGGAGGGGGCACTGAAGCTTTCTTT.

The V gene is TRBV20-1, the J gene TRBJ2-5; tentative D call: TRBD2 (5 bases). CDR1 and CDR2 (germline): DFQATT, SNEGSKA (reference sequence). Trimming cost V 1 base and J 1 base, with 13 bases left between them. The CDR3 is made up of 15 amino acids. In DNA, the CDR3 is TGCAGTGCTAGAGGTCGAGCGGACCGCCAAGAGACCCAGTACTTC. Protein product: CSARGRADRQETQYF.

The V gene is TRBV20-1, the J gene TRBJ2-7; D is uncertain. The CDR3 contains 14 residues. Germline V CDR1 and CDR2: DFQATT, SNEGSKA (reference sequence). The V end lost 1 base, the J end lost 4 bases, and 14 bases lay between the germline ends. The CDR3 sequence: CSARGIFSRYEQYF. CDR3 in DNA: TGCAGTGCTAGAGGTATCTTCTCCAGGTACGAGCAGTACTTC.

The rearrangement joins TRBV19 to TRBJ1-5; a weak D match, TRBD1 (5 bases). The CDR3 has 16 residues. From germline, CDR1 is LNHDA and CDR2 SQIVND (reference sequence). Trimming took 5 bases from V and 1 from J, leaving 15 bases between them. CDR3 loop: CASSARGTGSNQPQHF. The CDR3 DNA follows: TGTGCCAGTAGTGCCCGTGGGACGGGAAGCAATCAGCCCCAGCATTTT.

This clonotype was seen more than once but under ten times. The V call is TRBV7-2, the J call TRBJ2-7; D is undetermined. The germline V gene encodes CDR1 SGHTA and CDR2 FQGNSA. There are 14 residues in the CDR3. V dropped 0 bases and J dropped 0 bases, with 6 bases sitting between them. CDR3 bases: TGTGCCAGCAGCTTAGCGACCGTCTCCTACGAGCAGTACTTC. This sequence encodes CASSLATVSYEQYF.

This sequence joins TRBV19 and TRBJ2-1; 12 bases map to TRBD2. The CDR3 is made up of 15 amino acids. The trim removed 4 bases at V and 7 bases at J, leaving 5 bases unmatched. Germline CDR1 is LNHDA and CDR2 is SQIVND (reference sequence). CDR3 region: CASSTLAGGMNEQFF. In DNA, the CDR3 is TGTGCCAGTAGTACCCTAGCGGGAGGGATGAATGAGCAGTTCTTC.